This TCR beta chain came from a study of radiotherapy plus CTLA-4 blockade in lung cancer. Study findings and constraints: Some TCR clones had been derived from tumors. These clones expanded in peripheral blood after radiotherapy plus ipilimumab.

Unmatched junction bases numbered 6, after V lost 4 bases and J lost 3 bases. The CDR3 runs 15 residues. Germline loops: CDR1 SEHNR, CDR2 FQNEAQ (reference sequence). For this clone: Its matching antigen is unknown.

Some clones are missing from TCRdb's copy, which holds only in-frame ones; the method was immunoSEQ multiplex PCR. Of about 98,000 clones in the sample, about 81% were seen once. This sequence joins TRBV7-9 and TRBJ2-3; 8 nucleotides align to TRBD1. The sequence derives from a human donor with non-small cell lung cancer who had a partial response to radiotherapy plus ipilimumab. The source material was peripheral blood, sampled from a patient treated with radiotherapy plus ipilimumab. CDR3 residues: CASSSGTGGTDTQYF. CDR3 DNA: TGTGCCAGCAGCTCCGGGACAGGTGGGACAGATACGCAGTATTTT.